Listed below are T cell receptor beta chains from one sample, sequenced in a study of CD4+ T cells in melanoma. Clones were sequenced by immunoSEQ multiplex PCR, and TCRdb holds only the in-frame ones, with some missing. The table shows thousands of clones, with about 73% occurring only once. The sequenced sample consisted of cells from a culture (not recorded whether cultured in vitro). These receptors were obtained from a human donor with melanoma. Each CDR3 is given with its conserved first and last residue. The order of the fields is J gene, D gene, V gene, clone size, CDR3 DNA, CDR3 protein. D genes are given only for firm matches. Size tells how often a clone was seen (once, few, many) or the class of an expanded clone, and some rows leave it out.

J gene: TRBJ1-2
D gene: NA
V gene: TRBV6-2/TRBV6-3
clone size: NA
CDR3 DNA: TGTGCCAGCAGTTACCTTACAGGGACCAACTATGGCTACACCTTC
CDR3 protein: CASSYLTGTNYGYTF

J gene: TRBJ1-4
D gene: NA
V gene: TRBV19
clone size: NA
CDR3 DNA: TGTGCCAGTAGGCTGAATGGGGGGGGTGATGAAAAACTGTTTTTT
CDR3 protein: CASRLNGGGDEKLFF

J gene: TRBJ1-1
D gene: TRBD1
V gene: TRBV28
clone size: few
CDR3 DNA: TGTGCCAGCAGAGCCCACCCTGACAGGGCTCAGGGATTGAACACTGAAGCTTTCTTT
CDR3 protein: CASRAHPDRAQGLNTEAFF

J gene: TRBJ2-3
D gene: NA
V gene: TRBV24-1
clone size: NA
CDR3 DNA: TGTGCCACCAGTGATGGGGGAGGAGATACGCAGTATTTT
CDR3 protein: CATSDGGGDTQYF

J gene: TRBJ1-1
D gene: NA
V gene: TRBV29-1
clone size: few
CDR3 DNA: TGCAGCGTTAAACACCCGAACACTGAAGCTTTCTTT
CDR3 protein: CSVKHPNTEAFF

J gene: TRBJ1-3
D gene: NA
V gene: TRBV11-1
clone size: few
CDR3 DNA: TGTGCCAGCAGCACGACAGGACGTGGGAGAGGAAACACCATATATTTT
CDR3 protein: CASSTTGRGRGNTIYF

J gene: TRBJ1-5
D gene: TRBD1
V gene: TRBV11-1
clone size: NA
CDR3 DNA: TGTGCCAGCAGCTTAGGACAGGGGAGCAATCAGCCCCAGCATTTT
CDR3 protein: CASSLGQGSNQPQHF

J gene: TRBJ1-2
D gene: NA
V gene: TRBV30
clone size: NA
CDR3 DNA: TGTGCCTGGAGTCCCCAGGGTGACGGTGGCTACACCTTC
CDR3 protein: CAWSPQGDGGYTF

J gene: TRBJ2-2
D gene: NA
V gene: TRBV29-1
clone size: few
CDR3 DNA: TGCAGCGTTGCAACGAACACCGGGGAGCTGTTTTTT
CDR3 protein: CSVATNTGELFF

J gene: TRBJ1-4
D gene: TRBD1
V gene: TRBV7-9
clone size: NA
CDR3 DNA: TGTGCCAGCAGCACAGGGGGCCTAGCAACTAATGAAAAACTGTTTTTT
CDR3 protein: CASSTGGLATNEKLFF

J gene: TRBJ1-5
D gene: NA
V gene: TRBV6-5
clone size: few
CDR3 DNA: TGTGCCAGCAGCGGTGGGTTTAGCAATCAGCCCCAGCATTTT
CDR3 protein: CASSGGFSNQPQHF

J gene: TRBJ1-1
D gene: NA
V gene: TRBV3-1/TRBV3-2
clone size: NA
CDR3 DNA: TGTGCCAGCAGCCAAGAACCAGGGCGGGACACTGAAGCTTTCTTT
CDR3 protein: CASSQEPGRDTEAFF

J gene: TRBJ2-3
D gene: NA
V gene: TRBV24-1
clone size: NA
CDR3 DNA: TGTGCCACCAGTGATTATTGGGGGGCAGATACGCAGTATTTT
CDR3 protein: CATSDYWGADTQYF